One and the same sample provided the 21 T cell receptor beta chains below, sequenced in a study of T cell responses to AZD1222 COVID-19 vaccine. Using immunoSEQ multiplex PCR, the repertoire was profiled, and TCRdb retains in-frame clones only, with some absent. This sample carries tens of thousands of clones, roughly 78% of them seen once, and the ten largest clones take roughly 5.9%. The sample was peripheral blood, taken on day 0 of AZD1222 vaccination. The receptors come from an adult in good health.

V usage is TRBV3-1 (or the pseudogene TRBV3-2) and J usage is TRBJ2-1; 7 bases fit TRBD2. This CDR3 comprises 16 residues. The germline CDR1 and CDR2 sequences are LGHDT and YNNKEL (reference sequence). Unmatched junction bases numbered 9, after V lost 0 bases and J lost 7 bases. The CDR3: CASSQERGGGKNEQFF. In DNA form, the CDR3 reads TGTGCCAGCAGCCAAGAGCGGGGCGGGGGTAAAAATGAGCAGTTCTTC.

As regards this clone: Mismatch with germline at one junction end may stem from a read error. Written as DNA, the CDR3 is TGTGCCAGCAGTGAACTGGGGGGCCTGAACTTC. Its translation: CASSELGGLNF. The chain has TRBV6-1 and TRBJ2-5, with D perhaps TRBD1 or TRBD2 (6 bases each). Looked up from germline, CDR1 is MNHNS and CDR2 is SASEGT. The CDR3 covers 11 residues.

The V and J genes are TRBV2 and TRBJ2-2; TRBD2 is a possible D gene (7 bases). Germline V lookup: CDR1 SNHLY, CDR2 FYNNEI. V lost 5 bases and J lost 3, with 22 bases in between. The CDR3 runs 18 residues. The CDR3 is CASSSPRGAGRDTGELFF. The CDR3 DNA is TGTGCCAGCAGTTCCCCTCGGGGGGCGGGAAGGGACACCGGGGAGCTGTTTTTT.

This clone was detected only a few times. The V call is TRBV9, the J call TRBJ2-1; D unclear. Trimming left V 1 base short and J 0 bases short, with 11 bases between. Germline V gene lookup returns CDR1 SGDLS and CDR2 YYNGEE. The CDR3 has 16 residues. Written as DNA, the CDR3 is TGTGCCAGCAGCGTAAACCAGCTGGTCTCCTACAATGAGCAGTTCTTC. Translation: CASSVNQLVSYNEQFF.

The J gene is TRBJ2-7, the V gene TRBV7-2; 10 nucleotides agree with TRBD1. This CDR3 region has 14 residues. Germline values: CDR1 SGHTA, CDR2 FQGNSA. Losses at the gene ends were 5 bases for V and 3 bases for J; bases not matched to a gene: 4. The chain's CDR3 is CASSPRTGGYEQYF. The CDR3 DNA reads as TGTGCCAGCAGCCCTAGGACAGGGGGCTACGAGCAGTACTTC.

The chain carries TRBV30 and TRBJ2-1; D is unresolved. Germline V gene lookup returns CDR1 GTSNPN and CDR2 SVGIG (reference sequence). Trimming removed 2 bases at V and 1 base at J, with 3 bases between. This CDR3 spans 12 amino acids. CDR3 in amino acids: CAWSLSYNEQFF. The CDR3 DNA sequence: TGTGCCTGGAGTCTGTCCTACAATGAGCAGTTCTTC.

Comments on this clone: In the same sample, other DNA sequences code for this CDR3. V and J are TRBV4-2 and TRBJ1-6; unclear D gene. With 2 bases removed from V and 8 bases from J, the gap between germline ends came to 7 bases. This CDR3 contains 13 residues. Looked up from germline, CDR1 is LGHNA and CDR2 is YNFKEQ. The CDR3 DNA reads TGTGCCAGCAGCCAATTTGGGGATTCACCCCTCCACTTT. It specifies CASSQFGDSPLHF.

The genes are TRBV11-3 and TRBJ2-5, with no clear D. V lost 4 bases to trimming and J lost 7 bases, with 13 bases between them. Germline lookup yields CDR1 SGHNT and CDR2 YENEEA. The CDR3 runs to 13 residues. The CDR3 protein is CASSWAPTGTQYF. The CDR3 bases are TGTGCCAGCAGCTGGGCCCCAACGGGGACCCAGTACTTC.

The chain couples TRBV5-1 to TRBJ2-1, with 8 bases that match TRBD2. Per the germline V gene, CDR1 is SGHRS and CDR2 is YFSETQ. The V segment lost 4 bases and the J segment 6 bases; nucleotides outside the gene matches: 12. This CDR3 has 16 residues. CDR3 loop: CASSHVPSGGFNEQFF. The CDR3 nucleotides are TGCGCCAGCAGCCACGTTCCAAGCGGGGGTTTCAATGAGCAGTTCTTC. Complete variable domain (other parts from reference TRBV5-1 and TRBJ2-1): KAGVTQTPRYLIKTRGQQVTLSCSPISGHRSVSWYQQTPGQGLQFLFEYFSETQRNKGNFPGRFSGRQFSNSRSEMNVSTLELGDSALYLCASSHVPSGGFNEQFFGPGTRLTVL.

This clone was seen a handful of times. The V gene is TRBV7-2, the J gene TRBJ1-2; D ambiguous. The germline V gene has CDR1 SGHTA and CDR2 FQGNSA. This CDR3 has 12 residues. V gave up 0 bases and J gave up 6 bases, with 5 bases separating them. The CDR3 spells CASSLAGNGYTF. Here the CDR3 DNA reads TGTGCCAGCAGCTTAGCAGGGAATGGCTACACCTTC.

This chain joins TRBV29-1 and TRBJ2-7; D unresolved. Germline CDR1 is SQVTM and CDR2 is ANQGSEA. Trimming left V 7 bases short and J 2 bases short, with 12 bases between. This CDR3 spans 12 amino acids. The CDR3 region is CSGTVGPYEQYF. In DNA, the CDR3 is TGCAGCGGTACGGTAGGGCCCTACGAGCAGTACTTC.

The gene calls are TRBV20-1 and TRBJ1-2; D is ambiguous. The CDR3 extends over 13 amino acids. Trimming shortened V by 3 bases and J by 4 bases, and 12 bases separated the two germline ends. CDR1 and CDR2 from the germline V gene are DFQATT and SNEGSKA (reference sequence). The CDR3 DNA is TGCAGTGCTAGTCTCCGGCAATCCTATGGCTACACCTTC. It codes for CSASLRQSYGYTF.

CDR3 loop: CATSGADRNYGYTF. The DNA for the CDR3 is TGTGCCACCAGTGGGGCCGACAGGAACTATGGCTACACCTTC. V usage is TRBV24-1 and J usage is TRBJ1-2, with D possibly TRBD1 on 6 matching bases. Per the germline V gene, CDR1 is KGHDR and CDR2 is SFDVKD. The CDR3 runs to 14 residues. V lost 5 bases, J lost 2 bases, and 11 bases lay in between.

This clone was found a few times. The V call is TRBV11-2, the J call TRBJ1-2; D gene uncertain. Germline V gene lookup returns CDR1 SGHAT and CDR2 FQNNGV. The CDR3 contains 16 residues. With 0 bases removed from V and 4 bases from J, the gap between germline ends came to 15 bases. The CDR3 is CASSLESHSLPYGYTF. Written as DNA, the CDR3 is TGTGCCAGCAGCTTAGAATCTCACAGCTTACCCTATGGCTACACCTTC.

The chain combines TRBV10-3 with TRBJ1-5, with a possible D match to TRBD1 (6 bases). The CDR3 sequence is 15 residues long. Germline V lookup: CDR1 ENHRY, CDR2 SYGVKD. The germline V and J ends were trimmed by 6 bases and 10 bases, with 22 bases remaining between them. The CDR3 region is CAISNTPSGAEPQHF. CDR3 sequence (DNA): TGTGCCATCAGCAATACCCCATCAGGGGCGGAACCCCAGCATTTT.

CDR3 DNA sequence: TGTGCCAGCAGAGCAGGGTGGGCCTATGGCTACACCTTC. Amino acids: CASRAGWAYGYTF. This sequence joins TRBV12-3 or TRBV12-4 and TRBJ1-2; a possible D gene is TRBD1 (5 bases). CDR3 length: 13 amino acids. V shed 6 bases and J shed 4 bases, with 12 bases lying between them.

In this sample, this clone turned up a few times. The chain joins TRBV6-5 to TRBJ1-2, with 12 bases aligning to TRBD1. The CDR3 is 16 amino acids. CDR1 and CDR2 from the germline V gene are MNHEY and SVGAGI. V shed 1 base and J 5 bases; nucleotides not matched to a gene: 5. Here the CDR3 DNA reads TGTGCCAGCAGTTACTTCGGGACAGGGGGCAATTATGGCTACACCTTC. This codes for CASSYFGTGGNYGYTF.

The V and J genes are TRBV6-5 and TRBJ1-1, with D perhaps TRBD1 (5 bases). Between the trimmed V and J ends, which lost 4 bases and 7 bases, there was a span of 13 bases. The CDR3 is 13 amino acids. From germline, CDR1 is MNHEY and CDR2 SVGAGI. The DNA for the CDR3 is TGTGCCAGCAGTTCTAGGGGAACTGATGAAGCTTTCTTT. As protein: CASSSRGTDEAFF.

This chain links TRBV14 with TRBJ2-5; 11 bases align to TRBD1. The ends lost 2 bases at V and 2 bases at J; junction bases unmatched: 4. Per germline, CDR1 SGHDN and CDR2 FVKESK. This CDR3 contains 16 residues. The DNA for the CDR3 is TGTGCCAGCAGCCAAATGGACAGGGGGCTGCAAGAGACCCAGTACTTC. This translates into CASSQMDRGLQETQYF.

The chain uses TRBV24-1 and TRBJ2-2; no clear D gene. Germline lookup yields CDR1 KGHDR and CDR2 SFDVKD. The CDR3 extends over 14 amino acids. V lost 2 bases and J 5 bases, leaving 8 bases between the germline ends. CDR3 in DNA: TGTGCCACCAGTGATTCGGTGGGGACCGGGGAGCTGTTTTTT. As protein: CATSDSVGTGELFF.

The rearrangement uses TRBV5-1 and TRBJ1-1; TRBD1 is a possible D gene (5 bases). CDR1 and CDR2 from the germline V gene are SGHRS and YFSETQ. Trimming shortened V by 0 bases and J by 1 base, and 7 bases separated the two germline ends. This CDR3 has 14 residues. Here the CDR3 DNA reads TGCGCCAGCAGCTTGGGGACATGGAACACTGAAGCTTTCTTT. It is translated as CASSLGTWNTEAFF.